This entry lists 3 T cell receptor beta chains sequenced from one sample in a study of hypomethylating agent response in myelodysplastic syndrome. Sequencing was performed with immunoSEQ multiplex PCR; in TCRdb, only in-frame clones are kept and a portion is missing. The sample lists thousands of clones; approximately 81% were seen once. The specimen comprised bone marrow, sampled before or after starting hypomethylating agent treatment for myelodysplastic syndrome (not recorded which). The receptors derive from a human donor with myelodysplastic syndrome.

This clone occurred a few times. The chain is built from TRBV4-2 and TRBJ1-2; D perhaps matches TRBD1 (5 bases). The CDR3 totals 16 residues. Germline CDR1 LGHNA, CDR2 YNFKEQ. With 1 base removed from V and 8 bases from J, the gap between germline ends came to 20 bases. The CDR3 loop reads CASSQGGFEGRAGYTF. The DNA of the CDR3 is TGTGCCAGCAGCCAAGGAGGGTTTGAGGGACGCGCGGGCTACACCTTC.

V is TRBV5-4 and J is TRBJ2-3, with D tentatively TRBD1 (6 bases). V shed 2 bases and J shed 2 bases, with 18 bases lying between them. The CDR3 has 17 residues. From germline, CDR1 is SGHNT and CDR2 YYREEE (reference sequence). The CDR3 nucleotides read TGTGCCAGCAGCTTACTCCGGCCGGGACAAAACACAGATACGCAGTATTTT. Translating gives CASSLLRPGQNTDTQYF.

This chain joins TRBV20-1 and TRBJ2-5; D is unresolved. The germline V gene encodes CDR1 DFQATT and CDR2 SNEGSKA (reference sequence). The length of the CDR3 is 11 residues. V was cut by 5 bases and J by 5 bases, with 9 bases left in between. CDR3 nucleotides: TGCAGTGCTCATGTATGGGAGACCCAGTACTTC. This gives the protein CSAHVWETQYF.